Given below is one T cell receptor beta chain in context. Antigen unknown. The data stem from a study of T-cell memory formation after mild COVID-19. Overall study: Across donors, TCR clusters were largely donor specific. Whole-study results and caveats: A balance of CD4 and CD8 characterized clones contracting day 15 to 85, whereas later expanders leaned CD4+. Cross-reactive memory appears to have joined, as suggested by some responding clones showing up in pre-infection memory.

The V gene end was trimmed by 5 bases and the J gene end by 4 bases; junction bases not matched to a gene: 5. Germline CDR1 KGHSH, CDR2 LQKENI. The CDR3 has 15 amino acids. 5'RACE primed at constant segments yielded TCR alpha and TCR beta cDNA libraries bearing sample barcodes and UMIs. TCRdb ran MiXCR on the 5' RACE reads and lists one entry per CDR3 protein. The table records about 270,000 distinct CDR3 sequences, about a sixth of them present only once. The source is a man younger than 35 who had mild COVID-19 (a few samples of this study predate the infection). Cell type and time point are not known. V usage is TRBV18 and J usage is TRBJ2-3; 11 nucleotides agree with TRBD2. Sequencing was done on a sample of PBMCs or a T cell subset sorted from them (not recorded which). The CDR3 sequence: CASSSASGGPDTQYF. The CDR3 DNA sequence: TGTGCCAGCTCATCGGCTAGCGGGGGGCCAGATACGCAGTATTTT.